This is a list of T cell receptor beta chains from one sample in a study of T-cell memory formation after mild COVID-19. TCRdb reprocessed the 5' RACE reads with MiXCR, giving one entry per CDR3 protein. The data contain 550,000 to 650,000 distinct CDR3 sequences, 17% of them singletons. Material: PBMCs or a T cell subset sorted from them (not recorded which). The receptors were gathered from an adult woman who had mild COVID-19 (a few samples of this study predate the infection). Cell type and time point are not known. Both conserved end residues are part of each CDR3. Each record gives: J gene, D gene, V gene, clone size, CDR3 protein, CDR3 DNA. The D gene is left open where the match is weak. Clone size is not always given. Where it is, it says once, few, many or a class for expanded clones.

TRBJ2-1 TRBD1 TRBV5-1 few CASSLTATGRVGNEQFF TGCGCCAGCAGCTTGACCGCGACAGGGAGAGTGGGCAATGAGCAGTTCTTC
TRBJ1-1 . TRBV6-5 . CATLPGAENTEAFF TGTGCCACCCTACCCGGGGCAGAGAACACTGAAGCTTTCTTT
TRBJ2-7 TRBD1 TRBV5-1 few CASSPFGTGELPYEQYF TGCGCCAGCAGCCCGTTTGGGACAGGGGAGCTCCCCTACGAGCAGTACTTC
TRBJ2-7 TRBD2 TRBV20-1 . CSATPHGTSGYEQYF TGCAGTGCCACACCCCACGGGACTAGTGGATACGAGCAGTACTTC
TRBJ1-2 . TRBV7-9 . CASSLARQPKGYTF TGTGCCAGCAGCTTAGCGCGACAGCCAAAAGGCTACACCTTC
TRBJ2-7 . TRBV4-3 few CASSQEGNYEQYF TGCGCCAGCAGCCAAGAAGGGAACTACGAGCAGTACTTC
TRBJ2-2 TRBD2 TRBV5-1 few CASSPGTSGPRWGTGELFF TGCGCCAGCAGCCCCGGGACTAGCGGCCCGAGGTGGGGCACCGGGGAGCTGTTTTTT
TRBJ1-1 . TRBV24-1 . CATSECGIEGGVNTEASF TGTGCCACCAGTGAGTGCGGTATCGAAGGGGGTGTGAACACTGAAGCTTCCTTT
TRBJ1-1 TRBD1 TRBV6-5 few CASSYSPLDRERSEAFF TGTGCCAGCAGTTACTCGCCCCTTGACAGGGAGCGATCTGAAGCTTTCTTT
TRBJ1-1 . TRBV19 . CASSIGGAFEAFF TGTGCCAGTAGTATCGGCGGAGCCTTTGAAGCTTTCTTT
TRBJ1-5 . TRBV25-1 . CASSEDGLVGSMSQPQHF TGTGCCAGCAGTGAGGACGGGCTAGTGGGCTCAATGAGTCAGCCCCAGCATTTT
TRBJ1-4 . TRBV5-1 few CASSPGRQWDEKLFF TGCGCCAGCAGCCCGGGACGGCAGTGGGATGAAAAACTGTTTTTT
TRBJ2-3 . TRBV7-3 . CASSFEDSRGDTQYF TGTGCCAGCAGTTTTGAGGACAGTAGAGGAGATACGCAGTATTTT
TRBJ1-5 . TRBV7-2 many CASSLYNQPQHF TGTGCCAGCAGCCTTTACAATCAGCCCCAGCATTTT
TRBJ1-1 . TRBV12-3/TRBV12-4 few CASGLGGLGEAFF TGTGCCAGCGGCCTAGGGGGTTTAGGGGAAGCTTTCTTT
TRBJ2-7 . TRBV20-1 many CSARGREDPWEQYF TGCAGTGCCCGAGGGCGAGAGGACCCGTGGGAGCAGTACTTC
TRBJ1-1 . TRBV20-1 . CSVAGAGAEAFF TGCAGTGTCGCGGGGGCCGGGGCTGAAGCTTTCTTT
TRBJ2-7 . TRBV11-2 few CASSPVRTSMYF TGTGCCAGCAGCCCCGTAAGGACCTCGATGTACTTC
TRBJ2-7 . TRBV20-1 few CSATSRRGYYEQYF TGCAGTGCTACCTCCCGCCGGGGATACTACGAGCAGTACTTC
TRBJ2-1 TRBD2 TRBV7-6 few CASSYSGNGNEQFF TGTGCCAGCAGCTATAGCGGGAATGGTAATGAGCAGTTCTTC
TRBJ1-1 . TRBV29-1 few CSVLKGGPGRRRNTEAFF TGCAGCGTCCTGAAAGGAGGACCCGGGAGGCGCCGGAACACTGAAGCTTTCTTT
TRBJ1-1 TRBD1 TRBV25-1 few CASSDEGARGAFF TGTGCCAGCAGTGATGAGGGGGCGCGTGGGGCTTTCTTT
TRBJ2-3 . TRBV9 few CASSQSGGSGATDTQYF TGTGCCAGCAGCCAAAGCGGTGGTAGCGGAGCCACAGATACGCAGTATTTT
TRBJ2-7 . TRBV21-1 few CASSKCTGNEQYF TGTGCCAGCAGCAAATGTACGGGAAACGAGCAGTACTTC
TRBJ1-1 . TRBV6-2/TRBV6-3 . CATLSVGARTEAFF TGTGCCACCTTGAGCGTGGGGGCTCGGACTGAAGCTTTCTTT
TRBJ2-4 . TRBV3-1 few CASSQDRGGIQYF TGTGCCAGCAGCCAAGACAGGGGCGGCATTCAGTACTTC
TRBJ2-5 . TRBV6-1 few CASIEGGALKTQYF TGTGCCAGCATTGAGGGGGGAGCGTTAAAGACCCAGTACTTC
TRBJ2-3 TRBD1 TRBV7-6 . CASSLSQGARLPDTQYF TGTGCCAGCAGCTTATCTCAGGGGGCGCGTTTACCAGATACGCAGTATTTT
TRBJ2-3 . TRBV4-2 few CASSQDSARDRTDTQYF TGTGCCAGCAGCCAAGACTCCGCCCGGGACCGCACAGATACGCAGTATTTT
TRBJ2-7 . TRBV5-1 few CASSLRLDQVEQYF TGCGCCAGCAGCCTCAGACTAGACCAGGTCGAGCAGTACTTC
TRBJ2-1 TRBD2 TRBV7-6 . CASSRFVDSGGGNEQFF TGTGCCAGCAGCCGATTTGTCGATAGCGGGGGGGGAAATGAGCAGTTCTTC
TRBJ1-4 . TRBV7-9 few CASSFNMGEKLFF TGTGCCAGCAGCTTCAACATGGGGGAAAAACTGTTTTTT
TRBJ2-3 TRBD1 TRBV7-8 . CASSLGQGFPTDTQYF TGTGCCAGCAGCTTAGGACAGGGGTTTCCCACAGATACGCAGTATTTT
TRBJ2-6 TRBD1 TRBV2 . CASSLQGAANVLTF TGTGCCAGCAGTTTACAGGGGGCAGCCAACGTCCTGACTTTC
TRBJ1-6 . TRBV6-1 . CASSEAGRGTNNSPLHF TGTGCCAGCAGTGAAGCGGGCAGGGGCACAAATAATTCACCCCTCCACTTT
TRBJ2-1 TRBD2 TRBV7-2 few CASSLMGLAGLEEQFF TGTGCCAGCAGCCTGATGGGACTAGCGGGACTCGAGGAGCAGTTCTTC
TRBJ2-7 . TRBV12-3/TRBV12-4 . CASSRSLLGEQYF TGTGCCAGCAGTCGCTCCCTTTTGGGCGAGCAGTACTTC
TRBJ2-1 TRBD1 TRBV10-3 many CGTSWRDRLSHEQFF TGTGGCACATCCTGGCGGGACAGGTTGTCCCATGAGCAGTTCTTC